This is a list of T cell receptor beta chains from one sample in a study of identical twins. Each CDR3 protein gets one entry after TCRdb re-called the 5' RACE reads with MiXCR. This sample carries 500,000 to 550,000 distinct CDR3 sequences, under 25% of them seen once, and the ten largest clones take around 0.9%. These data also formed part of another study, on T cells expressing NK-cell markers.

The sequencing sample was made of CD4+ T cells sorted from blood. These receptors were taken from a woman in her late teens or twenties in good health. CDR3s include the opening cysteine and the closing phenylalanine or tryptophan. The D gene is left open where the match is weak. Rows may omit the clone size; those that give it use once, few, many or a size class.

abundance	d_gene	v_gene	j_gene	CDR3nt	CDR3aa
.	.	TRBV11-2	TRBJ2-1	TGTGCCAGCAGCTTCGCCACCCGGCGTGAGCAGTTCTTC	CASSFATRREQFF
.	TRBD2	TRBV7-9	TRBJ2-1	TGTGCCAGCAGCTTAGATAGCGGGGGCAATGAGCAGTTCTTC	CASSLDSGGNEQFF
.	.	TRBV10-3	TRBJ2-5	TGTGCCATCAGTGGACTGGAAGAGACCCAGTACTTC	CAISGLEETQYF
.	.	TRBV15	TRBJ2-3	TGTGCCACCAGCAGAGATAGTTCAAATACGCAGTATTTT	CATSRDSSNTQYF
few	.	TRBV12-3/TRBV12-4	TRBJ1-6	TGTGCCAGCAGTTCCTCTAATTCACCCCTCCACTTT	CASSSSNSPLHF
few	.	TRBV7-2	TRBJ1-5	TGTGCCAGCAGCCCGATGGGTAATCAGCCCCAGCATTTT	CASSPMGNQPQHF
few	.	TRBV12-3/TRBV12-4	TRBJ1-1	TGTGCCAGCAGTTTGGCACAGGGGAACACTGAAGCTTTCTTT	CASSLAQGNTEAFF
few	TRBD2	TRBV20-1	TRBJ2-1	TGCAGTGCTCCTAGCGGGGGAACCCGGGGTGAGCAGTTCTTC	CSAPSGGTRGEQFF
few	.	TRBV12-3/TRBV12-4	TRBJ2-1	TGTGCCAGCACCCTTAGGGAAGCGGCGAACAATGAGCAGTTCTTC	CASTLREAANNEQFF
.	TRBD2	TRBV10-3	TRBJ2-3	TGTGCCGCCAATAGCGGGGCTGCAGATACGCAGTATTTT	CAANSGAADTQYF
few	TRBD1	TRBV4-3	TRBJ1-2	TGCGCCAGCAGCCCCGATTTCGACAGGGAAAGCTACACCTTC	CASSPDFDRESYTF
many	TRBD2	TRBV24-1	TRBJ2-1	TGTGCCACCAGTGGAGTCGGGCTAGCGGGAGGTCGGAATGAGCAGTTCTTC	CATSGVGLAGGRNEQFF
few	.	TRBV4-2	TRBJ2-7	TGTGCCAGCAGCCAAGATCGACCTGGCGGGCAGTACTTC	CASSQDRPGGQYF
.	.	TRBV7-3	TRBJ2-3	TGTGCCAGCAGCTTCCAGTGGGGCAGCACAGATACGCAGTATTTT	CASSFQWGSTDTQYF
many	.	TRBV7-7	TRBJ2-1	TGTGCTAGCAGCTTAAGGCCAAATGGTAATGAGCAGTTCTTC	CASSLRPNGNEQFF
few	.	TRBV10-3	TRBJ2-7	TGTGCCATCAGTGAGCTGGAGAGGGGTACCTACGAGCAGTACTTC	CAISELERGTYEQYF
.	TRBD2	TRBV20-1	TRBJ2-5	TGCAGTGCCGGGGGAGGGGCAGTGCAAGAGACCCAGTACTTC	CSAGGGAVQETQYF
few	TRBD2	TRBV7-2	TRBJ2-7	TGTGCCAGCAGCCCCCTAGCGGGACTTTCCTCCTACGAGCAGTACTTC	CASSPLAGLSSYEQYF
.	.	TRBV5-6	TRBJ2-1	TGTGCCAGCAGCTTGGGGGAGGAGCAGTTCTTC	CASSLGEEQFF
.	TRBD1	TRBV25-1	TRBJ2-2	TGTGCCAGCAGACACCCCGGGACAGGGGACACCGGGGAGCTGTTTTTT	CASRHPGTGDTGELFF
few	.	TRBV2	TRBJ2-2	TGTGCCAGCATCGGGCCTGCGGGCCAAACCGGGGAGCTGTTTTTT	CASIGPAGQTGELFF
.	.	TRBV20-1	TRBJ2-1	TGCAGTGCTAGCCCCCTCGGGACCGAGACCTACAATGAGCAGTTCTTC	CSASPLGTETYNEQFF
few	.	TRBV12-3/TRBV12-4	TRBJ2-4	TGTGCCAGCAGTTTAACGGGTATACAAAACATTCAGTACTTC	CASSLTGIQNIQYF
.	.	TRBV5-1	TRBJ2-3	TGCGCCAGCAGCTTTATGTATACGCAGTATTTT	CASSFMYTQYF
few	.	TRBV10-3	TRBJ1-5	TGTGCCATCAGTGGTGGATTTACAGGGTCGGATCAGCCCCAGCATTTT	CAISGGFTGSDQPQHF
.	TRBD2	TRBV12-3/TRBV12-4	TRBJ2-7	TGTGCCAGCAGTTTAGCTAGACTAGCGGGATCCTCCTACGAGCAGTACTTC	CASSLARLAGSSYEQYF
.	TRBD2	TRBV7-9	TRBJ2-1	TGTGCCAGCAGCCTCACCGGGACTAGCGGAAACAATGAGCAGTTCTTC	CASSLTGTSGNNEQFF
few	TRBD2	TRBV5-1	TRBJ2-1	TGCGCCAGCAGGCCCGGGACTACCTTCTTTGTAGAGCAGTTCTTC	CASRPGTTFFVEQFF
.	.	TRBV6-2/TRBV6-3	TRBJ2-3	TGTGCCAGCAGTACGGGCCGGGTGGCGGATACGCAGTATTTT	CASSTGRVADTQYF
.	TRBD1	TRBV6-1	TRBJ2-7	TGTGCCAGCACCCACCCCACAGGGGGCCGCGCCGAGCAGTACTTC	CASTHPTGGRAEQYF
few	.	TRBV20-1	TRBJ2-7	TGCAGTGCTATCGGAGCGACAGACTACGAGCAGTACTTC	CSAIGATDYEQYF
few	.	TRBV7-6	TRBJ2-3	TGTGCCAGCAGCTTAGGGGCAGGGAATCGGGCGGATACGCAGTATTTT	CASSLGAGNRADTQYF
few	.	TRBV20-1	TRBJ2-3	TGCAGTGCTAGTTGGAGGAGGACAGATACGCAGTATTTT	CSASWRRTDTQYF
.	.	TRBV13	TRBJ2-6	TGTGCCAGCAGCCCACCTAAGGGTCTCCGGGCCAACGTCCTGACTTTC	CASSPPKGLRANVLTF
.	.	TRBV27	TRBJ2-7	TGTGCCAGCAGAAGGGACCGGCGCTACGAGCAGTACTTC	CASRRDRRYEQYF
.	.	TRBV29-1	TRBJ1-2	TGCAGCTATTACGGGGCAGGTCCGAGCTATGGCTACACCTTC	CSYYGAGPSYGYTF
.	TRBD2	TRBV10-3	TRBJ2-1	TGTGCCATCAGATCGGGTAGCGGGTCTCAGATTTACAATGAGCAGTTCTTC	CAIRSGSGSQIYNEQFF
few	.	TRBV7-9	TRBJ1-5	TGTGCCAGCAGCTCCGGGACCCCTAATCAGCCCCAGCATTTT	CASSSGTPNQPQHF
.	.	TRBV10-3	TRBJ2-1	TGTGCCATCCAGCAGGATATTGGGAATGAGCAGTTCTTC	CAIQQDIGNEQFF
many	.	TRBV5-1	TRBJ2-1	TGCGCCAGCAGCTTGGGCGGGACGGAGAATGAGCAGTTCTTC	CASSLGGTENEQFF
.	TRBD1	TRBV5-1	TRBJ1-4	TGCGCCAGCAGCCCCGGGACAGGACATGAAAAACTGTTTTTT	CASSPGTGHEKLFF
many	TRBD1	TRBV29-1	TRBJ1-2	TGCAGTGCGGGCCAGGGGGACTATGGCTACACCTTC	CSAGQGDYGYTF
few	.	TRBV12-3/TRBV12-4	TRBJ1-1	TGTGCCAGCAACGATTCAGGGGAGAAAGCTTTCTTT	CASNDSGEKAFF
few	.	TRBV20-1	TRBJ1-6	TGCAGTGCTAACGGACGGGGGGATTCACCCCTCCACTTT	CSANGRGDSPLHF
many	.	TRBV7-2	TRBJ2-3	TGTGCCAGCAGCCCGACCTACACAGATACGCAGTATTTT	CASSPTYTDTQYF
few	.	TRBV19	TRBJ1-1	TGTGCCAGTACCCCCCGAGGGGTGAACACTGAAGCTTTCTTT	CASTPRGVNTEAFF
.	TRBD1	TRBV10-3	TRBJ1-1	TGTGCCATCAGTACGACAGGGTCTCCCTCAAGTGACACTGAAGCTTTCTTT	CAISTTGSPSSDTEAFF
.	.	TRBV4-2	TRBJ2-7	TGTGCCAGCAGCCAAGAGAGACAGTCGACCTACGAGCAGTACTTC	CASSQERQSTYEQYF
few	.	TRBV20-1	TRBJ2-1	TGCAGTGCTAGGTCCCCGGTTGGCGAGGAGCAGTTCTTC	CSARSPVGEEQFF
few	.	TRBV6-5	TRBJ1-1	TGTGCCAGCAGTTACTCCGGGGTGGAGGCTGAAGCTTTCTTT	CASSYSGVEAEAFF
few	TRBD1	TRBV2	TRBJ1-1	TGTGCCAGCGACAGGGGCGGAACTGAAGCTTTCTTT	CASDRGGTEAFF
.	.	TRBV2	TRBJ2-7	TGTGCCAGCAGTGCGACCCTCAACTACGAGCAGTACTTC	CASSATLNYEQYF
.	.	TRBV15	TRBJ2-7	TGTGCCACCAGCGCCACGATAAGGGGAGAACGCGAGCAGTACTTC	CATSATIRGEREQYF
many	.	TRBV12-3/TRBV12-4	TRBJ2-5	TGTGCCAGCAGTAAGCGAGGGGACGAGACCCAGTACTTC	CASSKRGDETQYF
few	.	TRBV25-1	TRBJ2-7	TGTGCCAGCAGTGACCCCGGACGGACCTACGAGCAGTACTTC	CASSDPGRTYEQYF